This T cell receptor beta chain was retrieved from a study of identical twins. Study-level points and caveats: In monozygotic twins, models underestimated the sharing of out-of-frame TCR alpha. Twin pairs' shared out-of-frame alpha sequences were enriched in low generation probability. Sharing of beta out-of-frame sequences by twins showed a weaker excess.

Concerning this clonotype: Its antigen remains unidentified.

Trimming left V 4 bases short and J 5 bases short, with 6 bases between. Germline-derived CDR1 and CDR2 are SQVTM and ANQGSEA. This CDR3 has 10 amino acids. TCRdb reanalysed the 5' RACE reads using MiXCR and keeps one entry per CDR3 protein. The repertoire has about 430,000 distinct CDR3 sequences, less than 20% of them found once; the top ten carry around 12%. The TCR was taken from a man aged 50 to 60 in good health. The V gene is TRBV29-1, the J gene TRBJ2-7; no clear D. Sequenced: naive T cells sorted from blood. The CDR3 bases are TGCAGCGTTGTCGGAGACGAGCAGTACTTC. This codes for CSVVGDEQYF.